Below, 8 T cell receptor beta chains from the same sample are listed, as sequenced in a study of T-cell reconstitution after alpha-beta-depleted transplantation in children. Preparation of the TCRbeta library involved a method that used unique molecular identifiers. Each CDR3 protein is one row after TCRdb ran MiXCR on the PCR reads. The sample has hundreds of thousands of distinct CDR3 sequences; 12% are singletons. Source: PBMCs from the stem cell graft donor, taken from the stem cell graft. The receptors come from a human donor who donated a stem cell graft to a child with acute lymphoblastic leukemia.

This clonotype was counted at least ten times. The CDR3 nucleotides are TGTGCCATCAGTGAGGCAGGGGAAAATCAGCCCCAGCATTTT. It yields the protein CAISEAGENQPQHF. The V call is TRBV10-3, the J call TRBJ1-5, with a possible D match to TRBD1 (6 bases). V was clipped by 2 bases and J by 4 bases, with 9 bases between them. The CDR3 is 14 residues long. Germline lookup yields CDR1 ENHRY and CDR2 SYGVKD.

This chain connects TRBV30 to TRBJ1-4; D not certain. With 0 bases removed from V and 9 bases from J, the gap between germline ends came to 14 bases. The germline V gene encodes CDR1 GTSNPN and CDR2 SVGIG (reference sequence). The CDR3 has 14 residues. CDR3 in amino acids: CAWSVRASGKKLFF. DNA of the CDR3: TGTGCCTGGAGTGTACGAGCTTCGGGTAAAAAACTGTTTTTT.

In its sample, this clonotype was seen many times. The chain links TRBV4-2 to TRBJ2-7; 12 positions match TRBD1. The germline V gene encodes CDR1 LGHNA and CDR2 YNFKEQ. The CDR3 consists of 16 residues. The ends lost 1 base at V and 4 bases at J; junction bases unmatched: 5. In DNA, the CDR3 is TGTGCCAGCAGCCAAGTCGGGACAGGGGGCGCGTACGAGCAGTACTTC. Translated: CASSQVGTGGAYEQYF.

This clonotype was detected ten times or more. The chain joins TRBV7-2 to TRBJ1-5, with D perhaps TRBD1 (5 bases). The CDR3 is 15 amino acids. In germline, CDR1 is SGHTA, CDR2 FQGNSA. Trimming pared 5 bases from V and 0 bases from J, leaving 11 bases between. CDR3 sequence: CASSPRGGSNQPQHF. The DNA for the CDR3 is TGTGCCAGCAGCCCTAGGGGCGGTAGCAATCAGCCCCAGCATTTT.

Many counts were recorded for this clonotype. CDR3 amino acids: CASSPGLVVSDTQYF. The DNA for the CDR3 is TGTGCCAGCAGCCCAGGGCTAGTCGTCTCAGATACGCAGTATTTT. The J gene is TRBJ2-3, the V gene TRBV7-3, with D possibly being TRBD1 (5 bases). With 5 bases removed from V and 4 bases from J, the gap between germline ends came to 16 bases. Germline V gene data show CDR1 as SGHTA and CDR2 as FQGTGA. The CDR3 totals 15 residues.

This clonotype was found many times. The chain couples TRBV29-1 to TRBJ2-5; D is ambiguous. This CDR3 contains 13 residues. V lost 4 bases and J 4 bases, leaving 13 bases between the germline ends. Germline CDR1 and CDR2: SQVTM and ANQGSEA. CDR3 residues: CSVGEHRSETQYF. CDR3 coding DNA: TGCAGCGTTGGTGAACACCGGTCAGAGACCCAGTACTTC. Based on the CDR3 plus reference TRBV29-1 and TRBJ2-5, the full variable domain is SAVISQKPSRDICQRGTSLTIQCQVDSQVTMMFWYRQQPGQSLTLIATANQGSEATYESGFVIDKFPISRPNLTFSTLTVSNMSPEDSSIYLCSVGEHRSETQYFGPGTRLLVL.

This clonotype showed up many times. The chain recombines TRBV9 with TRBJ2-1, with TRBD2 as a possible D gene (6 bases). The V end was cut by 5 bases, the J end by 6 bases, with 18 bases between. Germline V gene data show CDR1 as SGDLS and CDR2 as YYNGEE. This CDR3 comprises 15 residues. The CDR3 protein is CASSPISGPGNEQFF. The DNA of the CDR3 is TGTGCCAGCAGTCCTATTAGCGGCCCAGGCAATGAGCAGTTCTTC.

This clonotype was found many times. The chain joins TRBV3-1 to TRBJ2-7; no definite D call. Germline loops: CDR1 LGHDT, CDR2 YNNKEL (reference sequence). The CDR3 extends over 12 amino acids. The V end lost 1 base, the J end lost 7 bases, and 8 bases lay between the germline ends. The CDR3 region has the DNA TGTGCCAGCAGCCAAGCGAAGTGGGAGCAGTACTTC. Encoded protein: CASSQAKWEQYF.